The 18 T cell receptor beta chains reported below all come from one sample, sequenced in a study of tumor-infiltrating lymphocytes in primary liver carcinoma. For each extraction, RNA and DNA were obtained together from approximately 20-30 mg of unsorted bulk tissue. cDNA specific to TCR beta was made from around 530 ng of total RNA, with a constant-region primer employed for priming. Library construction for TCR beta comprised three nested multiplex PCR rounds performed with slightly modified ARM-PCR. With TRBV1-TRBV30 forward primers and a C-beta reverse primer, the first two PCR rounds were run for about 10 cycles each. One entry per CDR3 protein, called by TCRdb with MiXCR from the multiplex PCR reads. The sample includes some 30,000 distinct CDR3 sequences, about three quarters of them seen just once. The sequenced sample consisted of liver tumor tissue from sampling region 5. Subset described: tumor region T5, tumor centre. All receptors come from a middle-aged man with primary liver carcinoma and hepatitis B virus infection.

This clonotype was seen at least ten times. The V and J genes are TRBV7-9 and TRBJ2-7; maybe TRBD1 (5 bases). CDR1 and CDR2 (germline): SEHNR, FQNEAQ (reference sequence). Trimming cost V 5 bases and J 6 bases, with 17 bases left between them. The CDR3 is 14 amino acids. DNA for the CDR3: TGTGCCAGCAGCGTCGCGGCAGGGATCTCCGAGCAGTACTTC. Translation: CASSVAAGISEQYF.

By share, this clonotype ranks as medium-sized. The CDR3 spells CASSLRPGELFF. As DNA, the CDR3 is TGTGCCAGCAGCCTCCGTCCCGGGGAGCTGTTTTTT. The J gene is TRBJ2-2, the V gene TRBV12-3 or TRBV12-4; no definite D call. This CDR3 is 12 amino acids long. Trimming removed 6 bases from V and 6 bases from J, with 8 bases in between.

This clonotype has at least ten counts. CDR3 coding DNA: TGTGCTAGTGGTGTGGAGCGGGGATCAGGCACCGGGGAGCTGTTTTTT. Translated, it gives CASGVERGSGTGELFF. The chain recombines TRBV12-5 with TRBJ2-2; 7 bases are shared with TRBD2. CDR1 and CDR2 from the germline V gene are LGHNT and FRNRAP. This CDR3 is built from 16 residues. Unmatched junction bases numbered 10, after V lost 5 bases and J lost 4 bases.

This clonotype was observed once. The chain is built from TRBV11-2 and TRBJ2-7, with D hard to call. The germline V gene has CDR1 SGHAT and CDR2 FQNNGV. CDR3 length: 15 amino acids. V lost 6 bases and J lost 11, with 26 bases in between. The CDR3 here is CASSRPNAQGGEKYF. DNA for the CDR3: TGTGCCAGCAGTCGACCTAATGCACAAGGCGGTGAGAAGTACTTC.

Regarding this clonotype: The junction differs from germline at one of its ends, possibly a read error. V usage is TRBV6-1 and J usage is TRBJ2-7; TRBD2 matches 8 bases. The CDR3 extends over 14 amino acids. CDR1 and CDR2 from the germline V gene are MNHNS and SASEGT. CDR3 DNA: TGTGCCAGCAGTGGACTAGCGCATTTGGACGAACAGTACTTC. It encodes CASSGLAHLDEQYF.

This chain uses TRBV28 with TRBJ2-5; 8 bases match TRBD2. The V gene's germline CDR1 is MDHEN and CDR2 SYDVKM. This CDR3 is 17 amino acids long. CDR3 in DNA: TGTCTCAGCAGTTTACTTGTCGGTAGCGGGATGATTGAGACCCAGTACTTC. It translates to CLSSLLVGSGMIETQYF. The whole variable domain, filled in from reference TRBV28 and TRBJ2-5, reads DVKVTQSSRYLVKRTGEKVFLECVQDMDHENMFWYRQDPGLGLRLIYFSYDVKMKEKGDIPEGYSVSREKKERFSLILESASTNQTSMYLCLSSLLVGSGMIETQYFGPGTRLLVL.

The chain links TRBV4-2 to TRBJ1-4; D is ambiguous. CDR1 is LGHNA, CDR2 YNFKEQ, per germline. There are 17 residues in the CDR3. Trimming left V 10 bases short and J 0 bases short, with 21 bases between. The CDR3 DNA follows: TGTGCCACCTGCCAAGAGGCGTACACAACAACTAATGAAAAACTGTTTTTT. Translation gives CATCQEAYTTTNEKLFF.

This clonotype was counted only a few times. The chain carries TRBV9 and TRBJ2-7; a weak D match, TRBD1 (6 bases). This CDR3 has 14 amino acids. Trimming stripped 4 bases from V and 7 bases from J, with 18 bases between. Germline V gives CDR1 SGDLS, CDR2 YYNGEE. The CDR3, as DNA: TGTGCCAGCAGCACCCGGGACATCGAAGGGGAGCAGTACTTC. Translation: CASSTRDIEGEQYF.

A word on this clonotype: One end of the junction fails to match germline, which may point to a read error. The gene calls are TRBV11-2 and TRBJ2-2; D is perhaps TRBD2 (6 bases). The CDR3 is 17 residues long. Germline CDR1 SGHAT, CDR2 FQNNGV. The CDR3 sequence is CVISLVLGGANTGGLFF. The CDR3 region has the DNA TGTGTCATCAGCTTAGTATTAGGAGGGGCGAACACCGGGGGGCTGTTTTTT.

With regard to this clonotype: A junction boundary mismatches the germline segment, possibly from a read error. The chain uses TRBV18 and TRBJ1-1; D possibly corresponds to TRBD1 (6 bases). The CDR3 has 16 amino acids. The V gene's germline CDR1 is KGHSH and CDR2 LQKENI. In DNA, the CDR3 is TGTGTCAGCTCACCACCATCCAGGGGATCGAACACTGAAGCTTTCTTT. Its protein product is CVSSPPSRGSNTEAFF.

With regard to this clonotype: Its ends do not fully match the called genes, so a read error is possible. This rearrangement joins TRBV11-2 to TRBJ2-5; no definite D call. Germline CDR1 reads SGHAT; CDR2 reads FQNNGV. This CDR3 contains 14 residues. The CDR3 reads CASSSDAPQETQYF. CDR3 bases: TGTGCCAGTAGCTCGGATGCTCCACAAGAGACCCAGTACTTC.

The rearrangement uses TRBV6-1 and TRBJ2-7; TRBD1 matches 7 bases. Germline-derived CDR1 and CDR2 are MNHNS and SASEGT. The CDR3 sequence is 15 residues long. Trimming cost V 5 bases and J 0 bases; bases outside gene matches: 7. The DNA for the CDR3 is TGTGCCAGCAGTCTGGGGGACAGTAGCTCCTACGAGCAGTACTTC. It encodes CASSLGDSSSYEQYF.

There are many counts of this clonotype. Here the CDR3 DNA reads TGTGCCAGCTCGCCGGACGGAGAAGGATCAGCGGGGACCCAGTACTTC. The encoded protein is CASSPDGEGSAGTQYF. The chain has TRBV18 and TRBJ2-5; D perhaps matches TRBD2 (6 bases). CDR1 and CDR2 from the germline V gene are KGHSH and LQKENI. V was pared by 6 bases and J by 7 bases, with 24 bases between. The CDR3 is made up of 16 amino acids.

In regard to this clonotype: Since no conserved phenylalanine or tryptophan closes the CDR3, a read error is the likely cause. The chain couples TRBV6-2 or TRBV6-3 to TRBJ2-7, with D possibly matching TRBD2 (5 bases). Germline CDR1 MNHEY, CDR2 SVGEGT. The CDR3 is 13 amino acids. V lost 10 bases and J lost 4, with 17 bases in between. The CDR3 DNA is TGTGCCACCCGGGCTAGCAGGAGATACGAGCAGTACCTC. Translating gives CATRASRRYEQYL.

V usage is TRBV24-1 and J usage is TRBJ2-3; TRBD2 agrees at 11 bases. Germline V CDR1 and CDR2: KGHDR, SFDVKD. Unmatched junction bases numbered 16, after V lost 10 bases and J lost 2 bases. The CDR3 is 18 amino acids. For the CDR3, the DNA is TGTGCCACAGGACCGGGACTAGCGGAACTTACTGCCACAGATACGCAGTATTTT. This gives the protein CATGPGLAELTATDTQYF.

This chain connects TRBV7-9 to TRBJ2-7; D might be TRBD2 (6 bases). Germline values: CDR1 SEHNR, CDR2 FQNEAQ (reference sequence). The CDR3 has 13 residues. CDR3 DNA: TGTACCAACAGCTTAGCGGTAGAGCTCGGGCAGTACTTC. Translation: CTNSLAVELGQYF.

A note on this clonotype: Because it lacks the conserved phenylalanine or tryptophan at the end, this CDR3 is likely a read error. The V and J genes are TRBV6-5 and TRBJ2-7, with 10 bases identical to TRBD1. The CDR3 spans 16 residues. The germline V gene has CDR1 MNHEY and CDR2 SVGAGI. In DNA, the CDR3 is TGTACCAGCAGTCCGGGACAGGGGACCAGCTCCTACGAGCAGTACCTC. Translation gives CTSSPGQGTSSYEQYL.

This clonotype was detected a few times. The chain links TRBV4-3 to TRBJ2-7; D gene uncertain. V lost 9 bases and J lost 2, with 20 bases in between. There are 15 residues in the CDR3. CDR1 is LGHNA and CDR2 is YSLEER in the germline V gene. CDR3: CASGQDRETPYEQYF. CDR3 nucleotide sequence: TGCGCCAGTGGCCAAGATCGAGAGACTCCCTACGAGCAGTACTTC.